The entry below gives a single TCR beta chain sequence along with its context. Its antigen is not identified. Researchers ran the PCR with 60 Vbeta and 13 Jbeta primers. TCRdb's copy holds only in-frame clones and misses some; the assay was immunoSEQ multiplex PCR. Its table lists 150,000 to 250,000 clones. V shed 1 base and J shed 4 bases, with 8 bases lying between them. The CDR3 is 14 amino acids. The germline V gene encodes CDR1 LGHNA and CDR2 YNFKEQ. The sample is drawn from a study of cytomegalovirus exposure and HLA in healthy donors. Study-level results: TCR beta chains associated with HLA were, in a later analysis, more clonally expanded than equally common others. Roughly even sequencing depth across donors was the assumption behind the presence/absence analyses.

This sequence was found in a boy younger than 18 in good health and CMV-seronegative. V is TRBV4-2 and J is TRBJ2-1, with a tentative D call TRBD2 (5 bases). Sequenced: PBMCs. The CDR3 sequence: CASSQGTSYNEQFF. The CDR3 DNA sequence: TGTGCCAGCAGCCAAGGCACTAGTTACAATGAGCAGTTCTTC.